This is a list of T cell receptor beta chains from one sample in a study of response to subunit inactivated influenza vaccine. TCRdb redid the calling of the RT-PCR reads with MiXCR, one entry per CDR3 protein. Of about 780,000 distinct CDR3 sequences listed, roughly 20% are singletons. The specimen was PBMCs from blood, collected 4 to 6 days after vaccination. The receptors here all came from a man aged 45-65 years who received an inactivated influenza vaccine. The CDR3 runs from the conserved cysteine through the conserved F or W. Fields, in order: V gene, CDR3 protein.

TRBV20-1,CSARDFGSDTQYF
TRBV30,CAWRPGLAGQETQYF
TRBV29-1,CSTYRDGYTF
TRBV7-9,CASSSDRRSYEQYF
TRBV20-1,CSAPYPYQETQYF
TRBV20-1,CSAGRMRSGKGQFF
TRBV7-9,CASSPDRSGYTF
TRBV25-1,CASSGPGYGITTEAFF
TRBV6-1,CASSEGRQLYGYTF
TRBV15,CATSKDLSNQPQHF
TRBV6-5,CASSYGRHYEQYF
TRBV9,CASMEGFTGELFF
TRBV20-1,CSGVQGGGTEAFF
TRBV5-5,CASSPYRGNTDTQYF
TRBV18,CASSPRVEGEQYF
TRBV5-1,CASSASGSQETQYF
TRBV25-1,CASSEEGQGGSRETQYF
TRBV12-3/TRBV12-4,CASSPTAGAGSPLHF
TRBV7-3,CASSLGGDSYNEQFF
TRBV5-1,CASSFSNTEAFF